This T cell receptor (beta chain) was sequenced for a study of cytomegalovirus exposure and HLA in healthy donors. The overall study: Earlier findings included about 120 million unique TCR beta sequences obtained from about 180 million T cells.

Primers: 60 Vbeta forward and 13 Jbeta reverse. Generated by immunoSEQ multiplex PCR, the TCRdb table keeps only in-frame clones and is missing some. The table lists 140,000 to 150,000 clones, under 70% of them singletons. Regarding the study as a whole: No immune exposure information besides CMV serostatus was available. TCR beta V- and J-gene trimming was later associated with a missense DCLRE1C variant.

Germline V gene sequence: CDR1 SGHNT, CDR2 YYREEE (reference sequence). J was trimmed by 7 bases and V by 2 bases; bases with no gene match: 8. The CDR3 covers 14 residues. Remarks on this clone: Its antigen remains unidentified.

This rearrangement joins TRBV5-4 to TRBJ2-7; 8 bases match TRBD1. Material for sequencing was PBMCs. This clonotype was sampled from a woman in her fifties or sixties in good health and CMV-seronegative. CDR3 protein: CASSFETGVQEQYF. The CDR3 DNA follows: TGTGCCAGCAGCTTTGAGACAGGGGTTCAAGAGCAGTACTTC.